These T cell receptor beta chains were read from a single sample in a study of T cell changes during pregnancy in multiple sclerosis. Measured with immunoSEQ multiplex PCR; TCRdb has only the in-frame clones, and not every one. The data contain 35,000 to 45,000 clones, roughly 90% of them singletons. The sequencing used CD8+ T cells from peripheral blood mononuclear cells, collected in the first trimester of pregnancy. The receptors shown here come from a female donor with multiple sclerosis, enrolled in a pregnancy study. CDR3s include the opening cysteine and the closing phenylalanine or tryptophan. A D gene is named only where the DNA matches it firmly. The size field is filled for only some rows; it gives once, few, many or a size class.

clone_size: NA
d_call: NA
j_call: TRBJ1-1
v_call: TRBV6-4
cdr3_nt: TGTGCCAGCAGTGAGAAAGCCGAGAACACTGAAGCTTTCTTT
cdr3_aa: CASSEKAENTEAFF

clone_size: NA
d_call: NA
j_call: TRBJ2-7
v_call: TRBV4-1
cdr3_nt: TGCGCCAGCAGCCAAGGGGGCACAGGGACCGAGCAGTACTTC
cdr3_aa: CASSQGGTGTEQYF

clone_size: NA
d_call: TRBD2
j_call: TRBJ2-5
v_call: TRBV7-8
cdr3_nt: TGTGCCAGCAGCTCACGACTAGCGGGGAGAATGGAGACCCAGTACTTC
cdr3_aa: CASSSRLAGRMETQYF

clone_size: NA
d_call: TRBD1
j_call: TRBJ1-2
v_call: TRBV6-1
cdr3_nt: TGTGCCAGCAGTGATAAGGACAGGGAAAACTATGGCTACACCTTC
cdr3_aa: CASSDKDRENYGYTF

clone_size: few
d_call: TRBD1
j_call: TRBJ1-1
v_call: TRBV6-5
cdr3_nt: TGTGCCAGCAGTTCAGGGACAGGGACGACTGAAGCTTTCTTT
cdr3_aa: CASSSGTGTTEAFF

clone_size: NA
d_call: TRBD1
j_call: TRBJ1-2
v_call: TRBV13
cdr3_nt: TGTGCCAGCAGCTTAGGCGGGACAGGGCCTTTACCTGGCTACACCTTC
cdr3_aa: CASSLGGTGPLPGYTF

clone_size: NA
d_call: NA
j_call: TRBJ2-3
v_call: TRBV9
cdr3_nt: TGTGCCAGCAGCGTGTACTGGTCTAGCACAGATACGCAGTATTTT
cdr3_aa: CASSVYWSSTDTQYF

clone_size: once
d_call: NA
j_call: TRBJ1-6
v_call: TRBV11-2
cdr3_nt: TGTGCCAGCAGCTTAGGGCAGGGGAACTATAATTCACCCCTCCACTTT
cdr3_aa: CASSLGQGNYNSPLHF

clone_size: NA
d_call: NA
j_call: TRBJ2-7
v_call: TRBV11-2
cdr3_nt: TGTGCCAGCAGCTTAGATCGAAAGGCAGGCTACGAGCAGTACTTC
cdr3_aa: CASSLDRKAGYEQYF

clone_size: NA
d_call: NA
j_call: TRBJ2-7
v_call: TRBV7-9
cdr3_nt: TGTGCCAGCAGCCCGACAGGTGGGGGATACGAGCAGTACTTC
cdr3_aa: CASSPTGGGYEQYF

clone_size: NA
d_call: TRBD1
j_call: TRBJ1-5
v_call: TRBV6-5
cdr3_nt: TGTGCCAGCAGTTACTCGGGACAGGGTAATCAGCCCCAGCATTTT
cdr3_aa: CASSYSGQGNQPQHF

clone_size: NA
d_call: TRBD1
j_call: TRBJ2-1
v_call: TRBV18
cdr3_nt: TGTGCCAGCTCGATCGAGGAGACAGGGGAGACTACCTACAATGAGCAGTTCTTC
cdr3_aa: CASSIEETGETTYNEQFF

clone_size: few
d_call: NA
j_call: TRBJ2-7
v_call: TRBV7-9
cdr3_nt: TGTGCCAGCAGCTATTACGGTATCGAGCAGTACTTC
cdr3_aa: CASSYYGIEQYF

clone_size: few
d_call: NA
j_call: TRBJ1-1
v_call: TRBV30
cdr3_nt: TGTGCCTGGAGCGAGGGGGGGGGCACTGAAGCTTTCTTT
cdr3_aa: CAWSEGGGTEAFF

clone_size: NA
d_call: NA
j_call: TRBJ2-2
v_call: TRBV18
cdr3_nt: TGTGCCAGCTCACCGGCAACCGGGGAGCTGTTTTTT
cdr3_aa: CASSPATGELFF

clone_size: NA
d_call: NA
j_call: TRBJ2-7
v_call: TRBV21-1
cdr3_nt: TGTGCCAGCAGCAACCTTGACAGGCGATACTCCTCTAAGTACGAGCAGTACTTC
cdr3_aa: CASSNLDRRYSSKYEQYF

clone_size: NA
d_call: NA
j_call: TRBJ1-3
v_call: TRBV9
cdr3_nt: TGTGCCAGCAGCGTAGTTGGCAGCTCTGGAAACACCATATATTTT
cdr3_aa: CASSVVGSSGNTIYF

clone_size: NA
d_call: NA
j_call: TRBJ2-7
v_call: TRBV2
cdr3_nt: TGTGCCAGCAGTGAGGAGGCACCTTACGAGCAGTACTTC
cdr3_aa: CASSEEAPYEQYF

clone_size: NA
d_call: NA
j_call: TRBJ1-3
v_call: TRBV4-2
cdr3_nt: TGTGCCAGCAGCCAAGATGGAGACACCATATATTTT
cdr3_aa: CASSQDGDTIYF

clone_size: NA
d_call: TRBD1
j_call: TRBJ1-6
v_call: TRBV27
cdr3_nt: TGTGCCAGCAGTTTAGGGGGGACAGGGAGGACACCCCTCCACTTT
cdr3_aa: CASSLGGTGRTPLHF

clone_size: NA
d_call: TRBD1
j_call: TRBJ1-5
v_call: TRBV6-1
cdr3_nt: TGTGCCAGCACCACGATGGGGACAGGGGGTCAGCCCCAGCATTTT
cdr3_aa: CASTTMGTGGQPQHF

clone_size: NA
d_call: NA
j_call: TRBJ2-2
v_call: TRBV4-3
cdr3_nt: TGCGCCAGCAGCCAAGATCATACCGGGGAGCTGTTTTTT
cdr3_aa: CASSQDHTGELFF

clone_size: NA
d_call: TRBD2
j_call: TRBJ2-5
v_call: TRBV11-1
cdr3_nt: TGTGCCAGCAGCCCCTGGACTAGCGGGGGCGGAGAGACCCAGTACTTC
cdr3_aa: CASSPWTSGGGETQYF

clone_size: NA
d_call: NA
j_call: TRBJ2-1
v_call: TRBV9
cdr3_nt: TGTGCCAGCAGCCTCCGGAGCAAGAATAATGAGCAGTTCTTC
cdr3_aa: CASSLRSKNNEQFF

clone_size: medium-sized
d_call: NA
j_call: TRBJ1-1
v_call: TRBV2
cdr3_nt: TGTGCCAGCAGGCGAACTGAAGCTTTCTTT
cdr3_aa: CASRRTEAFF

clone_size: once
d_call: NA
j_call: TRBJ2-3
v_call: TRBV7-6
cdr3_nt: TGTGCCAGCAGCTTAGAGGGGGGGCCCGATACGCAGTATTTT
cdr3_aa: CASSLEGGPDTQYF

clone_size: NA
d_call: NA
j_call: TRBJ2-7
v_call: TRBV5-4
cdr3_nt: TGTGCCAGCAGCTTACAGGTCTCCTACGAGCAGTACTTC
cdr3_aa: CASSLQVSYEQYF

clone_size: once
d_call: TRBD2
j_call: TRBJ2-3
v_call: TRBV4-3
cdr3_nt: TGCGCCAGCAGCCAAGCGGGGGTAATGAGCGGGGACACAGATACGCAGTATTTT
cdr3_aa: CASSQAGVMSGDTDTQYF

clone_size: NA
d_call: NA
j_call: TRBJ2-3
v_call: TRBV5-6
cdr3_nt: TGTGCCAGCAGCTATGGGACTTGGGCAGATACGCAGTATTTT
cdr3_aa: CASSYGTWADTQYF

clone_size: NA
d_call: TRBD1
j_call: TRBJ1-5
v_call: TRBV19
cdr3_nt: TGTGCCAGTAGACCTCCAGGGGGCAGGGAGCCCCAGCATTTT
cdr3_aa: CASRPPGGREPQHF

clone_size: NA
d_call: TRBD2
j_call: TRBJ2-7
v_call: TRBV29-1
cdr3_nt: TGCAGCGTTAGCGGGGGGGATATGTACGAGCAGTACTTC
cdr3_aa: CSVSGGDMYEQYF

clone_size: NA
d_call: NA
j_call: TRBJ1-4
v_call: TRBV6-5
cdr3_nt: TGTGCCAGCAAGAACAGGGTTGCAACTAATGAAAAACTGTTTTTT
cdr3_aa: CASKNRVATNEKLFF

clone_size: NA
d_call: NA
j_call: TRBJ2-2
v_call: TRBV6-6
cdr3_nt: TGTGCCAGCTGGCCGGACTATAAGGACCCCGGGGAGCTGTTTTTT
cdr3_aa: CASWPDYKDPGELFF

clone_size: once
d_call: TRBD1
j_call: TRBJ2-1
v_call: TRBV7-9
cdr3_nt: TGTGCCAGCAGCTCGGGGGCCGGGACAGGGTGGAATGAGCAGTTCTTC
cdr3_aa: CASSSGAGTGWNEQFF

clone_size: NA
d_call: TRBD2
j_call: TRBJ2-7
v_call: TRBV4-3
cdr3_nt: TGCGCCAGCAGCCAAGATTCTAGCGGGGGGGCCTACGAGCAGTACTTC
cdr3_aa: CASSQDSSGGAYEQYF

clone_size: many
d_call: TRBD2
j_call: TRBJ2-5
v_call: TRBV4-2
cdr3_nt: TGTGCCAGCAGCCAAGCACTAGCGGGGGATATCCAGTACTTC
cdr3_aa: CASSQALAGDIQYF

clone_size: NA
d_call: NA
j_call: TRBJ2-7
v_call: TRBV4-2
cdr3_nt: TGTGCCAGCAGCCAAGACAGCTACGAGCAGTACTTC
cdr3_aa: CASSQDSYEQYF

clone_size: NA
d_call: NA
j_call: TRBJ1-2
v_call: TRBV19
cdr3_nt: TGTGCCAGTAGTATAAGCGCGGTTAACTATGGCTACACCTTC
cdr3_aa: CASSISAVNYGYTF

clone_size: NA
d_call: NA
j_call: TRBJ2-7
v_call: TRBV13
cdr3_nt: TGTGCCAGCAGCCCACCAGGGGGGCGGGACAACGAGCAGTACTTC
cdr3_aa: CASSPPGGRDNEQYF

clone_size: NA
d_call: NA
j_call: TRBJ1-1
v_call: TRBV28
cdr3_nt: TGTGCCAGCAGTCTGTTCGGGGACACTGAAGCTTTCTTT
cdr3_aa: CASSLFGDTEAFF

clone_size: NA
d_call: NA
j_call: TRBJ1-2
v_call: TRBV7-9
cdr3_nt: TGTGCCAGCAGCTTAGGGGCAGAATGGGGCTACACCTTC
cdr3_aa: CASSLGAEWGYTF

clone_size: NA
d_call: NA
j_call: TRBJ2-5
v_call: TRBV7-9
cdr3_nt: TGTGCCAGCAGCCGAAAGAATTGGTCCCAGCAAGAGACCCAGTACTTC
cdr3_aa: CASSRKNWSQQETQYF

clone_size: NA
d_call: TRBD2
j_call: TRBJ2-2
v_call: TRBV27
cdr3_nt: TGTGCCAGCAGTTTACGACTAGCGGGGGGTTACATCAAGGACACCGGGGAGCTGTTTTTT
cdr3_aa: CASSLRLAGGYIKDTGELFF